The 26 T cell receptor beta chains presented below share a single source sample, sequenced in a study of blood T cell repertoires in COVID-19 (dated by TCRdb to about 2020). The library was made by the immunoSEQ multiplex PCR assay. Held by TCRdb, this immuneACCESS table contains in-frame sequences only and omits some clones. Under half of the omission traces to an unresolved V gene where checked; the cause of the rest is unknown. A total of 90,000 to 130,000 clones appear in this sample, roughly 81% of them only once. About 1.3% of the sample goes to the ten largest clones. The sequencing sample was made of peripheral blood. These receptor sequences come from a man aged 35 to 55 with acute or convalescent COVID-19.

The chain joins TRBV20-1 to TRBJ2-3; possibly TRBD1 for D (6 bases). This CDR3 is built from 14 residues. Per germline, CDR1 DFQATT and CDR2 SNEGSKA (reference sequence). Trimming took 6 bases from V and 6 from J, leaving 19 bases between them. CDR3 protein: CSASGLGAQDTQYF. The CDR3 region has the DNA TGCAGTGCAAGTGGGTTGGGGGCCCAGGATACGCAGTATTTT.

The V call is TRBV7-9, the J call TRBJ2-3; weak D call: TRBD1 (6 bases). The CDR3 length is 14 residues. The ends were cut back, 1 base at V and 5 bases at J, with 10 bases in the middle. CDR1 SEHNR and CDR2 FQNEAQ come from the germline V gene (reference sequence). CDR3 residues: CASSLVVRGDTQYF. The DNA of the CDR3 is TGTGCCAGCAGCTTAGTCGTCAGGGGAGATACGCAGTATTTT.

The CDR3 region has the DNA TGTGCCAGCAGTGATTGGGACAGTTTCTCCTACAATGAGCAGTTCTTC. This encodes CASSDWDSFSYNEQFF. The genes are TRBV6-1 and TRBJ2-1; TRBD1 aligns across 7 bases. The trim removed 3 bases at V and 0 bases at J, leaving 5 bases unmatched. Germline V gene data show CDR1 as MNHNS and CDR2 as SASEGT. The CDR3 sequence is 16 residues long.

V usage is TRBV27 and J usage is TRBJ2-7; 10 positions match TRBD2. There are 14 residues in the CDR3. The V segment lost 4 bases and the J segment 7 bases; nucleotides outside the gene matches: 7. Per germline, CDR1 MNHEY and CDR2 SMNVEV (reference sequence). CDR3 sequence: CASSWTSGLREQYF. For the CDR3, the DNA is TGTGCCAGCAGTTGGACTAGCGGCTTAAGAGAGCAGTACTTC.

The gene calls are TRBV9 and TRBJ2-1; the D gene is possibly TRBD2 (6 bases). CDR3 length: 15 amino acids. The V gene's germline CDR1 is SGDLS and CDR2 YYNGEE. V was shortened by 4 bases and J by 0 bases, with 11 bases between the two germline ends. CDR3 protein: CASSSSESSYNEQFF. CDR3 DNA sequence: TGTGCCAGCAGCTCTAGCGAGAGCTCCTACAATGAGCAGTTCTTC.

The chain is built from TRBV7-8 and TRBJ2-1, with a weak D call TRBD1 (5 bases). The V end was cut by 7 bases, the J end by 4 bases, with 14 bases between. CDR3 length: 14 residues. The germline CDR1 and CDR2 sequences are SGHVS and FQNEAQ. CDR3 DNA sequence: TGTGCCAGCACCGTCGGCGGACAATACAATGAGCAGTTCTTC. It codes for CASTVGGQYNEQFF. Combining the CDR3 with reference TRBV7-8 and TRBJ2-1 gives the whole variable domain GAGVSQSPRYKVAKRGQDVALRCDPISGHVSLFWYQQALGQGPEFLTYFQNEAQLDKSGLPSDRFFAERPEGSVSTLKIQRTQQEDSAVYLCASTVGGQYNEQFFGPGTRLTVL.

There are a few counts of this clone. The J gene is TRBJ1-2, the V gene TRBV6-5; 7 positions agree with TRBD1. The CDR3 covers 14 residues. Trimming took 5 bases from V and 8 from J; bases not matched to a gene: 11. CDR1 and CDR2 from the germline V gene are MNHEY and SVGAGI. CDR3 region: CASSPRTGSGGYTF. DNA of the CDR3: TGTGCCAGCAGTCCAAGGACAGGATCGGGAGGCTACACCTTC.

The genes are TRBV19 and TRBJ2-1; 11 bases agree with TRBD1. Trimming took 7 bases from V and 9 from J; bases not matched to a gene: 8. The CDR3 totals 14 residues. CDR1 and CDR2 from the germline V gene are LNHDA and SQIVND (reference sequence). This chain's CDR3 is CASIGGQGAGEQFF. DNA for the CDR3: TGTGCCAGTATAGGAGGACAGGGGGCAGGTGAGCAGTTCTTC. The full variable domain, in which reference TRBV19 and TRBJ2-1 provide the parts outside the CDR3, is DGGITQSPKYLFRKEGQNVTLSCEQNLNHDAMYWYRQDPGQGLRLIYYSQIVNDFQKGDIAEGYSVSREKKESFPLTVTSAQKNPTAFYLCASIGGQGAGEQFFGPGTRLTVL.

The chain has TRBV7-9 and TRBJ1-3; no reliable D call. CDR1 and CDR2 (germline): SEHNR, FQNEAQ (reference sequence). Trimming shortened V by 1 base and J by 2 bases, and 18 bases separated the two germline ends. This CDR3 comprises 18 residues. This CDR3 reads CASSLVVRGSSTGNTIYF. In DNA form, the CDR3 reads TGTGCCAGCAGCTTAGTAGTCCGAGGATCCTCTACTGGAAACACCATATATTTT.

The CDR3 sequence: CASSYIPLRTGANTEAFF. CDR3 bases: TGTGCCAGCAGTTACATACCCCTAAGGACAGGCGCGAACACTGAAGCTTTCTTT. The V gene is TRBV27, the J gene TRBJ1-1, with TRBD1 matching 7 bases. The V and J ends lost 4 bases and 1 base, in that order; junction bases with no gene match: 15. This CDR3 contains 18 residues. CDR1 and CDR2 from the germline V gene are MNHEY and SMNVEV (reference sequence).

The chain links TRBV28 to TRBJ1-2; the match to TRBD1 covers 8 bases. This CDR3 has 18 residues. CDR1 MDHEN and CDR2 SYDVKM come from the germline V gene. V shed 2 bases, J shed 5 bases, and the junction held 16 bases outside the gene matches. DNA for the CDR3: TGTGCCAGCAGTTTAATTTCGAGCTTTGGGACAGGTGATTATGGCTACACCTTC. Protein: CASSLISSFGTGDYGYTF.

The V and J genes are TRBV7-2 and TRBJ2-5, with D tentatively TRBD2 (7 bases). CDR1 and CDR2 from the germline V gene are SGHTA and FQGNSA. V was clipped by 4 bases and J by 4 bases, with 13 bases between them. This CDR3 is built from 14 residues. In DNA form, the CDR3 reads TGTGCCAGCAGCTGGGGGGGGCGAGGAGAGACCCAGTACTTC. Its protein is CASSWGGRGETQYF.

This chain connects TRBV12-5 to TRBJ1-6; D is possibly TRBD1 (6 bases). The germline V gene has CDR1 LGHNT and CDR2 FRNRAP. CDR3 size: 17 residues. With 6 bases removed from V and 0 bases from J, the gap between germline ends came to 15 bases. CDR3 sequence (DNA): TGTGCTAGTGGACAGGGATTTACTAGCTCCTATAATTCACCCCTCCACTTT. Its translation: CASGQGFTSSYNSPLHF.

The chain has TRBV6-1 and TRBJ2-3, with D perhaps TRBD2 (6 bases). The germline V and J ends were trimmed by 5 bases and 2 bases, with 11 bases remaining between them. Germline-derived CDR1 and CDR2 are MNHNS and SASEGT. There are 14 residues in the CDR3. Here the CDR3 reads CASSWGGDTDTQYF. CDR3 DNA: TGTGCCAGCAGTTGGGGCGGGGACACAGATACGCAGTATTTT.

The V and J genes are TRBV28 and TRBJ2-3; D ambiguous. Between the trimmed V and J ends, which lost 2 bases and 10 bases, there was a span of 7 bases. CDR1 MDHEN and CDR2 SYDVKM come from the germline V gene. This CDR3 is 11 amino acids long. The CDR3 DNA follows: TGTGCCAGCAGTTTAATGACTCCGCAGTATTTT. Amino acid sequence: CASSLMTPQYF.

The J gene is TRBJ1-2, the V gene TRBV9; D remains ambiguous. Trimming stripped 0 bases from V and 2 bases from J, with 8 bases between. There are 14 residues in the CDR3. Germline V lookup: CDR1 SGDLS, CDR2 YYNGEE. The CDR3 protein is CASSVVGTNYGYTF. DNA for the CDR3: TGTGCCAGCAGCGTAGTTGGCACGAACTATGGCTACACCTTC.

The rearrangement joins TRBV14 to TRBJ1-6; D is perhaps TRBD1 (6 bases). The length of the CDR3 is 16 residues. The ends were cut back, 1 base at V and 8 bases at J, with 15 bases in the middle. Germline-derived CDR1 and CDR2 are SGHDN and FVKESK. The CDR3 sequence is CASSQGSWGRHSPLHF. CDR3 DNA: TGTGCCAGCAGCCAAGGGTCTTGGGGGCGGCATTCACCCCTCCACTTT. The whole variable domain, filled in from reference TRBV14 and TRBJ1-6, reads EAGVTQFPSHSVIEKGQTVTLRCDPISGHDNLYWYRRVMGKEIKFLLHFVKESKQDESGMPNNRFLAERTGGTYSTLKVQPAELEDSGVYFCASSQGSWGRHSPLHFGNGTRLTVT.

V is TRBV7-9 and J is TRBJ1-1, with D tentatively TRBD1 (6 bases). Between the trimmed V and J ends, which lost 6 bases and 5 bases, there was a span of 19 bases. This CDR3 contains 15 residues. Germline loops: CDR1 SEHNR, CDR2 FQNEAQ (reference sequence). In DNA, the CDR3 is TGTGCCAGCAGGGACAGTCCCCCCGTGTGGACTGAAGCTTTCTTT. Translated: CASRDSPPVWTEAFF.

V usage is TRBV10-3 and J usage is TRBJ2-7, with D possibly being TRBD2 (5 bases). The CDR3 sequence is 12 residues long. The germline V gene encodes CDR1 ENHRY and CDR2 SYGVKD. The V end lost 8 bases, the J end lost 5 bases, and 13 bases lay between the germline ends. The CDR3 here is CAIAGKGNEQYF. CDR3 bases: TGTGCCATCGCCGGGAAAGGGAACGAGCAGTACTTC.

The gene calls are TRBV6-4 and TRBJ2-1; 9 bases line up with TRBD2. The CDR3 has 15 amino acids. Trimming took 4 bases from V and 9 from J; bases not matched to a gene: 10. The V gene's germline CDR1 is MRHNA and CDR2 SNTAGT. The CDR3 DNA reads TGTGCCAGCAGTGGAATAGCGGGAGTTGGGGGTGAGCAGTTCTTC. Its translation: CASSGIAGVGGEQFF.

This chain links TRBV5-1 with TRBJ1-3, with a tentative D call TRBD1 (5 bases). V lost 0 bases and J lost 0, with 7 bases in between. This CDR3 spans 15 amino acids. In germline, CDR1 is SGHRS, CDR2 YFSETQ. The CDR3, as DNA: TGCGCCAGCAGCTTGGGACAGAGCTCTGGAAACACCATATATTTT. Translating gives CASSLGQSSGNTIYF.

The CDR3 region has the DNA TGTGCCAGCCGGCAGGTGCAGGGGGGAAGGAGTGAGCAGTTCTTC. Protein product: CASRQVQGGRSEQFF. The gene calls are TRBV6-5 and TRBJ2-1, with D maybe TRBD1 (7 bases). This CDR3 has 15 amino acids. Germline CDR1 is MNHEY and CDR2 is SVGAGI. V lost 8 bases, J lost 9 bases, and 23 bases lay in between.

For the CDR3, the DNA is TGTGCCAGTAGTACAAACAGGGACCAAGAGACCCAGTACTTC. Protein: CASSTNRDQETQYF. This chain uses TRBV19 with TRBJ2-5; D possibly corresponds to TRBD1 (6 bases). Trimming removed 4 bases from V and 0 bases from J, with 9 bases in between. The CDR3 runs to 14 residues. CDR1 and CDR2 (germline): LNHDA, SQIVND (reference sequence). Drawing the rest from reference TRBV19 and TRBJ2-5, the complete variable domain is DGGITQSPKYLFRKEGQNVTLSCEQNLNHDAMYWYRQDPGQGLRLIYYSQIVNDFQKGDIAEGYSVSREKKESFPLTVTSAQKNPTAFYLCASSTNRDQETQYFGPGTRLLVL.

This clone showed up just a few times. The chain uses TRBV11-2 and TRBJ2-1, with TRBD2 matching 12 bases. CDR3 length: 15 residues. V lost 5 bases to trimming and J lost 7 bases; unmatched junction nucleotides: 6. Germline CDR1 is SGHAT and CDR2 is FQNNGV. CDR3 in DNA: TGTGCCAGCAGCCCCGGCCTAGCGGGGGGGAATGAGCAGTTCTTC. It specifies CASSPGLAGGNEQFF.

V is TRBV7-9 and J is TRBJ2-6, with 8 bases lining up with TRBD1. With V trimmed by 3 bases and J by 4 bases, 5 bases remained unmatched. Germline CDR1 SEHNR, CDR2 FQNEAQ (reference sequence). CDR3 length equals 16 residues. The CDR3 nucleotides are TGTGCCAGCAGCTTGAGGGACAGGTACGGGGCCAACGTCCTGACTTTC. Amino acids: CASSLRDRYGANVLTF. Full variable domain (outside the CDR3, taken from reference TRBV7-9 and TRBJ2-6): DTGVSQNPRHKITKRGQNVTFRCDPISEHNRLYWYRQTLGQGPEFLTYFQNEAQLEKSRLLSDRFSAERPKGSFSTLEIQRTEQGDSAMYLCASSLRDRYGANVLTFGAGSRLTVL.

This clone showed up just once. The V and J genes are TRBV6-6 and TRBJ1-6; 8 nucleotides line up with TRBD1. This CDR3 contains 14 residues. The V and J ends lost 5 bases and 8 bases, in that order; junction bases with no gene match: 5. CDR1 MNHNY and CDR2 SVGAGI come from the germline V gene (reference sequence). The DNA of the CDR3 is TGTGCCAGCAGTACACAGGGGGGAGATTCACCCCTCCACTTT. This sequence encodes CASSTQGGDSPLHF.